This paragraph covers one TCR beta chain sequence. The data were taken from a study of blood T cell repertoires in COVID-19. Overall study context: COVID-19 samples, acute and convalescent, were from the United States, Italy and Spain. T cells, B-cell-depleted T cells, or PBMCs supplied cDNA or gDNA.

Sequenced by immunoSEQ multiplex PCR; TCRdb stores in-frame clones only, minus some. The data contain some 150,000 clones, around 85% of them singletons. Germline CDR1 is SGHTA and CDR2 is FQGNSA. The CDR3 runs 14 residues. The junction had 7 bases not matched to a gene; V was cut back by 5 bases and J by 5 bases. This chain uses TRBV7-2 with TRBJ2-5; TRBD1 aligns across 8 bases. This clonotype was sampled from a man between 60 and 70 years old who had recovered from COVID-19. The sample comprised peripheral blood. The CDR3 coding sequence is TGTGCCAGCAGCACCCGGACAGGGCCGGAGACCCAGTACTTC. This gives the protein CASSTRTGPETQYF.